This passage covers 13 T cell receptor beta chains from one sample sequenced in a study of blood T cell repertoires in COVID-19. Libraries were prepared by immunoSEQ multiplex PCR; TCRdb keeps only in-frame clonotypes and omits some of them. The table includes 150,000 to 200,000 clones, 60% to 80% detected once. Sequenced material: PBMCs or T cells enriched from blood (not recorded which). The receptor source for this set is a man aged 55 to 69 who had been exposed to COVID-19.

This rearrangement joins TRBV4-3 to TRBJ1-1, with TRBD1 identical over 7 bases. CDR1 is LGHNA and CDR2 is YSLEER in the germline V gene. This CDR3 contains 15 residues. V shed 0 bases, J shed 5 bases, and the junction held 6 bases outside the gene matches. The DNA for the CDR3 is TGCGCCAGCAGCCAAGATCAAGCAGGGGGGACTGAAGCTTTCTTT. This gives the protein CASSQDQAGGTEAFF.

The rearrangement links TRBV30 to TRBJ2-1, with 9 bases lining up with TRBD1. Trimming removed 3 bases from V and 3 bases from J; junction bases left unmatched: 6. CDR1 and CDR2 (germline): GTSNPN, SVGIG (reference sequence). This CDR3 has 15 residues. The DNA of the CDR3 is TGTGCCTGGAGATACCGGGACAGGGACTACAATGAGCAGTTCTTC. Translating gives CAWRYRDRDYNEQFF.

The chain employs TRBV5-4 and TRBJ1-6; 8 bases map to TRBD1. Germline values: CDR1 SGHNT, CDR2 YYREEE (reference sequence). This CDR3 region has 16 residues. V trimming: 1 base; J trimming: 8 bases; junction bases outside the gene matches: 8. The CDR3 DNA reads as TGTGCCAGCAGCTTGAGGCCAGGGGGCCAGGATTCACCCCTCCACTTT. Its translation: CASSLRPGGQDSPLHF.

The chain combines TRBV5-4 with TRBJ2-2; D is unclear. This CDR3 has 13 amino acids. Trimming cost V 2 bases and J 7 bases, with 9 bases left between them. Per germline, CDR1 SGHNT and CDR2 YYREEE (reference sequence). The CDR3 region is CASSLIVVGELFF. The CDR3, as DNA: TGTGCCAGCAGCTTAATCGTAGTCGGGGAGCTGTTTTTT.

This clone has just one count. This rearrangement joins TRBV7-2 to TRBJ2-7; 9 bases fit TRBD1. Germline trimming cut 5 bases from V and 3 bases from J; bases unmatched to any gene: 8. Germline CDR1 SGHTA, CDR2 FQGNSA. This CDR3 has 15 amino acids. CDR3 loop: CASSQEQGAYYEQYF. CDR3 sequence (DNA): TGTGCCAGCAGCCAGGAACAGGGGGCATACTACGAGCAGTACTTC.

The genes are TRBV29-1 and TRBJ2-3; no reliable D call. CDR1 and CDR2 (germline): SQVTM, ANQGSEA. This CDR3 spans 12 amino acids. Trimming took off 6 bases at V and 5 bases at J, with 12 bases between the two ends. The CDR3 DNA follows: TGCAGCGTGGCTAAAGGAGAAGATACGCAGTATTTT. It encodes CSVAKGEDTQYF.

This chain connects TRBV19 to TRBJ2-1, with 7 bases lining up with TRBD2. V lost 2 bases and J lost 8; bases outside the gene matches: 6. Germline V gives CDR1 LNHDA, CDR2 SQIVND (reference sequence). This CDR3 comprises 14 residues. DNA of the CDR3: TGTGCCAGTAGTATAATCGGGGGGAGGGATGAGCAGTTCTTC. Its translation: CASSIIGGRDEQFF. Using reference TRBV19 and TRBJ2-1 for the parts outside the CDR3, the full variable domain is DGGITQSPKYLFRKEGQNVTLSCEQNLNHDAMYWYRQDPGQGLRLIYYSQIVNDFQKGDIAEGYSVSREKKESFPLTVTSAQKNPTAFYLCASSIIGGRDEQFFGPGTRLTVL.

The gene calls are TRBV7-9 and TRBJ2-3; TRBD1 is a possible D gene (6 bases). The CDR3 covers 14 residues. V lost 5 bases to trimming and J lost 4 bases, with 13 bases between them. Germline-derived CDR1 and CDR2 are SEHNR and FQNEAQ (reference sequence). CDR3 in DNA: TGTGCCAGCAGCACAGACAGGCGCGCAGATACGCAGTATTTT. Amino acid sequence: CASSTDRRADTQYF.

CDR3 sequence: CASLGRVGTEAFF. CDR3 sequence (DNA): TGTGCCAGCTTAGGCAGGGTCGGCACTGAAGCTTTCTTT. The chain carries TRBV2 and TRBJ1-1; the D gene is possibly TRBD1 (5 bases). The CDR3 is 13 residues long. Trimming left V 8 bases short and J 4 bases short, with 14 bases between. Germline V lookup: CDR1 SNHLY, CDR2 FYNNEI.

The chain uses TRBV7-2 and TRBJ2-5; D ambiguous. This CDR3 contains 12 residues. The germline V and J ends were trimmed by 4 bases and 13 bases, with 16 bases remaining between them. Germline-derived CDR1 and CDR2 are SGHTA and FQGNSA. This chain's CDR3 is CASSSKVGFRYF. For the CDR3, the DNA is TGTGCCAGCAGCTCTAAGGTCGGGTTCCGGTACTTC.

The rearrangement joins TRBV11-2 to TRBJ1-2; no reliable D call. Germline CDR1 SGHAT, CDR2 FQNNGV. V was trimmed by 5 bases and J by 1 base, leaving 17 bases between them. There are 16 residues in the CDR3. The DNA of the CDR3 is TGTGCCAGCAGCCACCCTACCACCGGTGTTAACTATGGCTACACCTTC. Translated: CASSHPTTGVNYGYTF.

The chain links TRBV27 to TRBJ1-5; no definite D call. V shed 5 bases and J shed 6 bases, with 14 bases lying between them. Germline values: CDR1 MNHEY, CDR2 SMNVEV (reference sequence). The CDR3 sequence is 14 residues long. This chain's CDR3 is CASSPQSRGQPQHF. The CDR3 region has the DNA TGTGCCAGCAGTCCGCAGTCGCGCGGTCAGCCCCAGCATTTT.

This clone was counted once. The chain joins TRBV6-1 to TRBJ1-3, with 12 bases matching TRBD1. V shed 4 bases, J shed 3 bases, and the junction held 10 bases outside the gene matches. CDR1 is MNHNS and CDR2 is SASEGT in the germline V gene. The CDR3 runs 18 residues. The chain's CDR3 is CASSASGTGGAGGNTIYF. The CDR3 bases are TGTGCCAGCAGTGCCTCCGGGACAGGGGGCGCCGGTGGAAACACCATATATTTT.